The 5 T cell receptor beta chains below all came from one sample that was sequenced in a study of T cell repertoires in cytomegalovirus infection. No antigen has been assigned to these receptors. From the reads, TCRdb called clonotypes with MiXCR, one entry per CDR3 protein. The sample yields 300,000 to 400,000 distinct CDR3 sequences, around a quarter seen once. The source was cultured PBMCs, collected from culture after CMV antigen stimulation. Source of these receptors: a human donor in good health (CMV status not recorded). Some clones in this sample may be carry-over from other donors' samples.

The V call is TRBV20-1, the J call TRBJ1-2; D not certain. The CDR3 sequence is 12 residues long. In germline, CDR1 is DFQATT, CDR2 SNEGSKA (reference sequence). V was shortened by 6 bases and J by 2 bases, with 10 bases between the two germline ends. Written as DNA, the CDR3 is TGCAGTGCGGGCAGAGACAACTATGGCTACACCTTC. It encodes CSAGRDNYGYTF.

This clonotype was found a few times. The chain combines TRBV6-2 or TRBV6-3 with TRBJ2-7; either TRBD1 or TRBD2 may supply D (5 bases each). The CDR3 length is 17 residues. The germline V gene encodes CDR1 MNHEY and CDR2 SVGEGT. Between the trimmed V and J ends, which lost 6 bases and 0 bases, there was a span of 21 bases. The CDR3 DNA reads as TGTGCCAGCAGCCAACCGGGACGCGACCCGAGCTCCTACGAGCAGTACTTC. Its translation is CASSQPGRDPSSYEQYF.

The J gene is TRBJ2-1, the V gene TRBV6-8; D is ambiguous. The CDR3 is 13 residues long. The germline V and J ends were trimmed by 6 bases and 7 bases, with 13 bases remaining between them. The germline gives CDR1 MNHGY, CDR2 SAAAGT. The CDR3, as DNA: TGTGCCAGCAGCCCCGCGGTTGGGAATGAGCAGTTCTTC. This gives the protein CASSPAVGNEQFF.

V usage is TRBV7-2 and J usage is TRBJ2-2; 10 positions agree with TRBD1. Trimming at V came to 2 bases and at J to 8 bases, leaving 14 bases not matched to a gene. Germline loops: CDR1 SGHTA, CDR2 FQGNSA. CDR3 length equals 18 residues. The CDR3 region has the DNA TGTGCCAGCAGCTTAAGTCGGGACAGGGGACGGGTCGGAGGGGAGCTGTTTTTT. As protein: CASSLSRDRGRVGGELFF.

The chain links TRBV19 to TRBJ1-5; a weak D match, TRBD1 (5 bases). This CDR3 has 16 amino acids. Germline V gene lookup returns CDR1 LNHDA and CDR2 SQIVND (reference sequence). Between the trimmed V and J ends, which lost 3 bases and 2 bases, there was a span of 14 bases. CDR3 residues: CASSMVFGGGNQPQHF. CDR3 DNA: TGTGCCAGTAGTATGGTATTCGGGGGAGGCAATCAGCCCCAGCATTTT.